This T cell receptor beta chain was recorded in a study of T cells after yellow fever vaccination. The germline gives CDR1 SGHAT, CDR2 FQNNGV. The CDR3 extends over 18 amino acids. TCRdb reprocessed the 5' RACE reads via MiXCR and lists one record per CDR3 protein. The sample carries about 630,000 distinct CDR3 sequences, 9% to 15% recorded once. The rearrangement joins TRBV11-2 to TRBJ2-1, with 7 bases aligning to TRBD2. The source material was PBMCs, sampled on the day of the yellow fever booster vaccination. This clonotype was obtained from a man aged 25 to 40 who received the YFV17D yellow fever vaccine. The CDR3 sequence: CAGGEDTASGVSYNEQFF. CDR3 DNA: TGTGCGGGGGGGGAGGATACAGCTAGCGGAGTCTCCTACAATGAGCAGTTCTTC.